The sequence of this T cell receptor (beta chain) was determined in a study of tumor-infiltrating lymphocytes in primary liver carcinoma. General study results and limits: Tumor top-250-clone fraction significantly exceeded that of blood (p = 0.039).

Unsorted whole blood served as the source of blood RNA, and germline DNA was extracted as well. None of the patients had received treatment, and all had chronic HBV infection. From about 0.45 ug total RNA, TCR beta cDNA was generated with a primer in the constant region. Three nested multiplex PCR rounds, a slightly modified ARM-PCR method, built the TCR beta libraries. The two initial PCR rounds, around 10 cycles each, used TRBV1-TRBV30 forward and C-beta reverse primers. Each CDR3 protein is one row after TCRdb ran MiXCR on the multiplex PCR reads. The sample consists of some 190,000 distinct CDR3 sequences, over 50% of them appearing once. Points on this clonotype: The antigen is undetermined.

Germline loops: CDR1 MNHNS, CDR2 SASEGT. Trimming took 5 bases from V and 4 from J, leaving 19 bases between them. There are 16 residues in the CDR3. This rearrangement joins TRBV6-1 to TRBJ2-3, with D perhaps TRBD2 (6 bases). The TCR originated in a man between 40 and 49 years old with primary liver carcinoma and hepatitis B virus infection. Sequencing was performed on peripheral blood. CDR3: CASSRATDGSPDTQYF. The CDR3, as DNA: TGTGCCAGCAGTCGCGCTACTGACGGGAGCCCAGATACGCAGTATTTT.